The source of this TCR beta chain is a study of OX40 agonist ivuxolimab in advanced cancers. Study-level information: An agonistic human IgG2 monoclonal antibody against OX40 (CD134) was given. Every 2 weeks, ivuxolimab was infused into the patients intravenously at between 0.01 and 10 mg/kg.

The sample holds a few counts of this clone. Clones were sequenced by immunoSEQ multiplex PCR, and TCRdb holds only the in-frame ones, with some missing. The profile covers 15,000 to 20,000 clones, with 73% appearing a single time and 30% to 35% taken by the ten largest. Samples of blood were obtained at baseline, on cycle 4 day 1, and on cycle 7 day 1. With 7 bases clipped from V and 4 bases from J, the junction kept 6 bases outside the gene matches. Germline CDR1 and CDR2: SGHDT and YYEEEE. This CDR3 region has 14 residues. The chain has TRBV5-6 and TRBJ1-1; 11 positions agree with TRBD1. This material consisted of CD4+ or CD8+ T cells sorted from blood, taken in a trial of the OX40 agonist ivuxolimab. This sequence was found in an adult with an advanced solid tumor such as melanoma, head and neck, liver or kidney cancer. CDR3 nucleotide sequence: TGTGCCAGCTGGACAGGGGGCGATAGCACTGAAGCTTTCTTT. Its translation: CASWTGGDSTEAFF.